These T cell receptor beta chains were read from a single sample in a study of T cells in Graves' hyperthyroidism and ophthalmopathy. TCRdb recomputed calls from the multiplex PCR reads with MiXCR, one row per CDR3 protein. The sample lists approximately 600,000 distinct CDR3 sequences, around 15% occurring once. The sequencing input was blood. These receptor sequences come from a woman in her twenties or thirties with Graves' hyperthyroidism. CDR3s include the opening cysteine and the closing phenylalanine or tryptophan. Each record gives: CDR3 protein, J gene, V gene.

CASSLDLGNYGYTF	TRBJ1-2	TRBV11-2
CATSIGTSGSYEQYF	TRBJ2-7	TRBV15
CASSQAGGLRPQHF	TRBJ1-5	TRBV19
CASSIWESNNEQFF	TRBJ2-1	TRBV19
CASSVVPDNSPLHF	TRBJ1-6	TRBV9
CSALREGRTETFF	TRBJ1-1	TRBV20-1
CASSSVDGYSNQPQHF	TRBJ1-5	TRBV7-8
CASRAPVNTQYF	TRBJ2-3	TRBV6-1
CSASKREEKKAGETQYF	TRBJ2-5	TRBV20-1
CASSQRSGFHEQFF	TRBJ2-1	TRBV3-1
CASTLEGGGQYF	TRBJ2-7	TRBV12-3/TRBV12-4
CASSPPRDLGGNTIYF	TRBJ1-3	TRBV18
CASSSVKSGGNEQFF	TRBJ2-1	TRBV7-2
CASSLYRASTDTQYF	TRBJ2-3	TRBV27
CASRPWGGHGYTF	TRBJ1-2	TRBV11-2
CATSTWTSGSGTQYF	TRBJ2-5	TRBV15
CSAVPSGSYEQYF	TRBJ2-7	TRBV20-1
CAWSIRYEQYF	TRBJ2-7	TRBV30
CSAMNRDTEAFF	TRBJ1-1	TRBV20-1
CTSSLGPRETQYF	TRBJ2-5	TRBV11-3
CASSFLGQPSQRGYTF	TRBJ1-2	TRBV5-4
CASSDFGTVDTGELFF	TRBJ2-2	TRBV2
CASGETQYF	TRBJ2-5	TRBV7-8
CASSPRWTGELFF	TRBJ2-2	TRBV7-9
CSAGTAANEKLFF	TRBJ1-4	TRBV20-1
CASSLRAGVNNEQFF	TRBJ2-1	TRBV27
CSASRPVNTEAFF	TRBJ1-1	TRBV20-1
CATGAGREQYF	TRBJ2-7	TRBV28
CSAIRRSGANVLTF	TRBJ2-6	TRBV20-1
CASIHDTYGYTF	TRBJ1-2	TRBV28
CASSNRDRAAKNIQYF	TRBJ2-4	TRBV27
CASSLGGLGANVLTF	TRBJ2-6	TRBV27
CASSPGTGVGAEAFF	TRBJ1-1	TRBV5-1
CILEHQETQYF	TRBJ2-5	TRBV20-1
CASSLEGAQDNEQFF	TRBJ2-1	TRBV5-1
CASSYSMGNSGNTIYF	TRBJ1-3	TRBV6-6
CASSLDPSFSVYNEQFF	TRBJ2-1	TRBV5-8
CASREGYRGPGTEAFF	TRBJ1-1	TRBV11-2
CSARDRSSLREGLDNEQFF	TRBJ2-1	TRBV20-1
CASSSHGGRMNEQYF	TRBJ2-7	TRBV27
CAWSVRSPLHF	TRBJ1-6	TRBV30
CASSHRGTTGLNEQFF	TRBJ2-1	TRBV14
CASSLIIGTQGRNEQFF	TRBJ2-1	TRBV4-1
CASLDPNTEAFF	TRBJ1-1	TRBV28
CASSQEVRVTTGELFF	TRBJ2-2	TRBV4-3
CATSARFGDEQFF	TRBJ2-1	TRBV24-1
CASSAPGRGNEKLFF	TRBJ1-4	TRBV5-4
CASSVESGRETQYF	TRBJ2-5	TRBV9
CASSLEGFQFF	TRBJ2-1	TRBV5-4
CASSPSKDGLAGAFSNEQFF	TRBJ2-1	TRBV5-4
CANSEGSGRNGELFF	TRBJ2-2	TRBV12-3/TRBV12-4
CASSPNLGLESYEQYF	TRBJ2-7	TRBV28
CSARDAASAGGLETQYF	TRBJ2-5	TRBV20-1